This T cell receptor (beta chain) appears in the sequencing data of a study of cytomegalovirus exposure and HLA in healthy donors. Findings and limits, study-wide: Many donors carried some public TCRs, although rarity characterized most TCR sequences. In the 120 or so validation repertoires, roughly 94% of cluster scores exceeded 0, per a later analysis. Cytomegalovirus-associated status was assigned to approximately 160 TCR beta chains.

Assay used: immunoSEQ multiplex PCR; TCRdb lists only in-frame clones, some missing. The sample lists about 44,000 clones; roughly 93% were seen once. The donors were part of the approximately 120-subject validation cohort, which stood apart from the approximately 630-subject first cohort. Trimming pared 4 bases from V and 4 bases from J, leaving 25 bases between. This CDR3 spans 17 amino acids. The germline CDR1 and CDR2 sequences are SQVTM and ANQGSEA. For this clone: The antigen is unknown.

Sequencing was carried out using PBMCs. The chain carries TRBV29-1 and TRBJ1-1, with D perhaps TRBD1 (5 bases). The receptor's source is a woman under 30 in good health and CMV-seronegative. CDR3 residues: CSVVVGGGTARSTEAFF. CDR3 bases: TGCAGCGTTGTTGTCGGTGGCGGGACCGCCCGGAGCACTGAAGCTTTCTTT.